The rows below give T cell receptor beta chains drawn from one sample of a study of T cells and Merkel cell carcinoma outcomes. TCRdb's copy holds only in-frame clones and misses some; the assay was immunoSEQ multiplex PCR. The sample comprises under 600 clones, roughly nine tenths of which are singletons, and under 15% rests with the top ten. The material sequenced was tumor tissue from Merkel cell carcinoma. The origin of the receptors is a human donor with Merkel cell carcinoma. Each CDR3 is given with its conserved first and last residue. D genes are given only for firm matches. Not every row has a clone size; where given, it reads once, few, many or a size class.

d_call: -; clone_size: -; j_call: TRBJ1-2; v_call: TRBV2; cdr3_nt: TGTGCCAGCAGTGAGGTGTGGGGAGGCTACACCTTC; cdr3_aa: CASSEVWGGYTF
d_call: -; clone_size: -; j_call: TRBJ2-3; v_call: TRBV10-3; cdr3_nt: TGTGCCATCAGCTATAGTATCGATACGCAGTATTTT; cdr3_aa: CAISYSIDTQYF
d_call: -; clone_size: -; j_call: TRBJ2-3; v_call: TRBV28; cdr3_nt: TGTGCCAGCAGTTCACTCCGGGACTGGATGGGGGTACCCACAGATACGCAGTATTTT; cdr3_aa: CASSSLRDWMGVPTDTQYF
d_call: -; clone_size: -; j_call: TRBJ2-1; v_call: TRBV19; cdr3_nt: TGTGCCAGTAGTATCCTAGCGCAGGCCTACAATGAGCAGTTCTTC; cdr3_aa: CASSILAQAYNEQFF
d_call: TRBD1; clone_size: few; j_call: TRBJ1-1; v_call: TRBV4-1; cdr3_nt: TGCGCCAGCAGCCAAGTTACGACAGGGGGAACGAAAACTTTCTTT; cdr3_aa: CASSQVTTGGTKTFF
d_call: TRBD1; clone_size: -; j_call: TRBJ1-1; v_call: TRBV30; cdr3_nt: TGTGCCTGGAGCCCCAGACAGGGAAGAACTTTCTTT; cdr3_aa: CAWSPRQGRTFF
d_call: -; clone_size: -; j_call: TRBJ1-2; v_call: TRBV6-1; cdr3_nt: TGTGCCAGTTCGTTCCGGGCCTCTGATGGCTACACCTTC; cdr3_aa: CASSFRASDGYTF
d_call: TRBD1; clone_size: -; j_call: TRBJ1-4; v_call: TRBV9; cdr3_nt: TGTGCCAGCAGCACCTCGACAGGGATGAATGAAAAACTGTTTTTT; cdr3_aa: CASSTSTGMNEKLFF
d_call: TRBD2; clone_size: -; j_call: TRBJ2-4; v_call: TRBV9; cdr3_nt: TGTGCCAGCAGCGTAGGTAGCGGGTTAGCCAAAAACATTCAGTACTTC; cdr3_aa: CASSVGSGLAKNIQYF
d_call: -; clone_size: -; j_call: TRBJ1-1; v_call: TRBV4-1; cdr3_nt: TGCGCCAGCAGCCAAGAGGGTCGAGGACGAAGAAGTGAAGCTTTCTTT; cdr3_aa: CASSQEGRGRRSEAFF
d_call: -; clone_size: -; j_call: TRBJ1-1; v_call: TRBV4-2; cdr3_nt: TGTGCCAGCAGCCAAATTACTAACACTGAAGCTTTCTTT; cdr3_aa: CASSQITNTEAFF
d_call: -; clone_size: -; j_call: TRBJ2-2; v_call: TRBV6-1; cdr3_nt: TGTGCCAGCGGATTAAACGCGAACACCGGGGAGCTGTTTTTT; cdr3_aa: CASGLNANTGELFF
d_call: -; clone_size: -; j_call: TRBJ1-6; v_call: TRBV9; cdr3_nt: TGTGCCAGCGAGGGGTCCCAGGGACCACCCCTCCACTTT; cdr3_aa: CASEGSQGPPLHF
d_call: -; clone_size: -; j_call: TRBJ2-5; v_call: TRBV7-2; cdr3_nt: TGTGCCAGCAGCACCGGGCTCTACCAAGAGACCCAGTACTTC; cdr3_aa: CASSTGLYQETQYF
d_call: -; clone_size: -; j_call: TRBJ2-6; v_call: TRBV10-1; cdr3_nt: TGCGCCAGCAGTGGATCTCTAAATCGCACAAAGCCGGGCCAACGTCTGACTTTC; cdr3_aa: CASSGSLNRTKPGQRLTF
d_call: -; clone_size: -; j_call: TRBJ1-1; v_call: TRBV5-1; cdr3_nt: TGCGCCAGCAGCTTGGAAATCTGGCCCATGAACACTGAAGCTTTCTTT; cdr3_aa: CASSLEIWPMNTEAFF
d_call: -; clone_size: -; j_call: TRBJ1-1; v_call: TRBV13; cdr3_nt: TGTGCCAGCAGCTTACCCCTTTCTTTGAACACTGAAGCTTTCTTT; cdr3_aa: CASSLPLSLNTEAFF
d_call: -; clone_size: -; j_call: TRBJ1-2; v_call: TRBV2; cdr3_nt: TGTGCCAGCAGTGAATTCCCCGACTATGGCTACACCTTC; cdr3_aa: CASSEFPDYGYTF
d_call: -; clone_size: -; j_call: TRBJ2-5; v_call: TRBV5-5; cdr3_nt: TGTGCCAGCAGCTTGGGGCAGGGTTTCCAAGAGACCCAGTACTTC; cdr3_aa: CASSLGQGFQETQYF
d_call: TRBD2; clone_size: -; j_call: TRBJ2-5; v_call: TRBV7-9; cdr3_nt: TGTGCCAGCAGCTTAGTTGAACTGCGGGGGGAGACCCAGTACTTC; cdr3_aa: CASSLVELRGETQYF
d_call: -; clone_size: -; j_call: TRBJ1-1; v_call: TRBV27; cdr3_nt: TGTGCCAGCAGTTTTCGGGGGGGAGAAGCTTTCTTT; cdr3_aa: CASSFRGGEAFF
d_call: -; clone_size: -; j_call: TRBJ1-1; v_call: TRBV18; cdr3_nt: TGTGCCAGCTCATCATTAGACGGAAAGAACACTGAAGCTTTCTTT; cdr3_aa: CASSSLDGKNTEAFF
d_call: -; clone_size: once; j_call: TRBJ2-5; v_call: TRBV19; cdr3_nt: TGTGCCAGTAGTATTGTACTAGGAAGGGAAAAAGAGACCCAGTACTTC; cdr3_aa: CASSIVLGREKETQYF
d_call: TRBD1; clone_size: -; j_call: TRBJ1-2; v_call: TRBV28; cdr3_nt: TGTGCCAGCAGTACTAGGGACAGCCGCTATGGCTACACCTTC; cdr3_aa: CASSTRDSRYGYTF